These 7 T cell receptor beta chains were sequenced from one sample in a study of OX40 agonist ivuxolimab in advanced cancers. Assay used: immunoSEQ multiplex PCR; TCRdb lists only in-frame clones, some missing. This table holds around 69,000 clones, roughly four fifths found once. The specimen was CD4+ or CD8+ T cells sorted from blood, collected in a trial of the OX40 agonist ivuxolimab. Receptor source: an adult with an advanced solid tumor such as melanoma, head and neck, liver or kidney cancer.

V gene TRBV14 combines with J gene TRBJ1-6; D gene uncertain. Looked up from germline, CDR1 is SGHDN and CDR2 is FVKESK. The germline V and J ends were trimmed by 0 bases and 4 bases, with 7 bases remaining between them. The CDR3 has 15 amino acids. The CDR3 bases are TGTGCCAGCAGCCAAGATCCCACATATAATTCACCCCTCCACTTT. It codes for CASSQDPTYNSPLHF.

The DNA of the CDR3 is TGTGCCAGCAGCCAAGATTCAGGCGGGGCTAGCACAGATACGCAGTATTTT. Its translation is CASSQDSGGASTDTQYF. V is TRBV4-2 and J is TRBJ2-3; D may be TRBD2 (6 bases). Germline CDR1 reads LGHNA; CDR2 reads YNFKEQ. The CDR3 length is 17 residues. The ends were cut back, 0 bases at V and 0 bases at J, with 13 bases in the middle.

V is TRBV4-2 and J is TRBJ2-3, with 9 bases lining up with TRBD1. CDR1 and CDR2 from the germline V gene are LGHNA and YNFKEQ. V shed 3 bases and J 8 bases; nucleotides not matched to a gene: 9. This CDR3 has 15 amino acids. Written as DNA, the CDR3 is TGTGCCAGCAGCCAGGGACAGGGAACTCGGGGTACGCAGTATTTT. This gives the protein CASSQGQGTRGTQYF.

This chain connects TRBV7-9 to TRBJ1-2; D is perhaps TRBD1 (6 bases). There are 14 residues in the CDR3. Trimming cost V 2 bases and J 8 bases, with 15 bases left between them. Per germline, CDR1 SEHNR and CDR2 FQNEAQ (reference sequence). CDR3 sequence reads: CASSLRQAVWGYTF. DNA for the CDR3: TGTGCCAGCAGCTTAAGACAGGCCGTCTGGGGCTACACCTTC.

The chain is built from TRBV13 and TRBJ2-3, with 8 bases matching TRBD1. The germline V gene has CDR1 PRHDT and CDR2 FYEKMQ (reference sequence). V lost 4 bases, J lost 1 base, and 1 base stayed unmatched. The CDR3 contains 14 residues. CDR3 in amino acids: CASSSRGRTDTQYF. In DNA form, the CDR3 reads TGTGCCAGCAGCTCCAGGGGGCGCACAGATACGCAGTATTTT.

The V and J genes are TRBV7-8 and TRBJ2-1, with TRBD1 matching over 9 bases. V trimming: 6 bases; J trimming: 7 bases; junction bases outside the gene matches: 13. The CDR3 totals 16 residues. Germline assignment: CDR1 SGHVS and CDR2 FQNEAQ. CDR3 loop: CASSRDQGQGINEQFF. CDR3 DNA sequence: TGTGCCAGCAGTCGCGATCAGGGACAGGGAATAAATGAGCAGTTCTTC.

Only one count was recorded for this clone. Here the CDR3 reads CASRGAGGHQSTDTQYF. In DNA, the CDR3 is TGTGCCAGTAGAGGAGCGGGGGGGCACCAGAGCACAGATACGCAGTATTTT. The chain employs TRBV19 and TRBJ2-3; 10 nucleotides match TRBD2. This CDR3 contains 17 residues. The germline gives CDR1 LNHDA, CDR2 SQIVND (reference sequence). Unmatched junction bases numbered 9, after V lost 6 bases and J lost 0 bases. The variable domain in full, with the rest retrieved from reference TRBV19 and TRBJ2-3, is DGGITQSPKYLFRKEGQNVTLSCEQNLNHDAMYWYRQDPGQGLRLIYYSQIVNDFQKGDIAEGYSVSREKKESFPLTVTSAQKNPTAFYLCASRGAGGHQSTDTQYFGPGTRLTVL.